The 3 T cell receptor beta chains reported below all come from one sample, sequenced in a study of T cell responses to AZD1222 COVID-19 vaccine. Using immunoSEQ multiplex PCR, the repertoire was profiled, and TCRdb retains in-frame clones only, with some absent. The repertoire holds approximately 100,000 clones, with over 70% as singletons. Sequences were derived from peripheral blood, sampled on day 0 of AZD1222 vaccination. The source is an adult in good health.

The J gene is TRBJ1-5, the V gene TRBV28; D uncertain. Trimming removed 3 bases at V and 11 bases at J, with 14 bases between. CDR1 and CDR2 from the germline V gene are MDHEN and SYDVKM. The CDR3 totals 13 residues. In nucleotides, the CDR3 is TGTGCCAGCAGTTTGGGGAGGGTGCGGGCCCAGCATTTT. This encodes CASSLGRVRAQHF.

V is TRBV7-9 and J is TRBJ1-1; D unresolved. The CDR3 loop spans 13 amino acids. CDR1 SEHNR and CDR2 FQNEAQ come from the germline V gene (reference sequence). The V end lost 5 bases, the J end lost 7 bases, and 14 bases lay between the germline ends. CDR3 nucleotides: TGTGCCAGCAGCCCGGACCCCTCGAATGAAGCTTTCTTT. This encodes CASSPDPSNEAFF.

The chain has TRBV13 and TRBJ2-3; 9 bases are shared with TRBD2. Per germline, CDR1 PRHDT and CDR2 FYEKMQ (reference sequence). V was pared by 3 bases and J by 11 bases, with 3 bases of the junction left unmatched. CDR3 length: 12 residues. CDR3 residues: CASSFSGSEQYF. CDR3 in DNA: TGTGCCAGCAGCTTTAGCGGGAGTGAGCAGTATTTT.